This entry lists 19 T cell receptor beta chains sequenced from one sample in a study of cytomegalovirus exposure and HLA in healthy donors. The PCR used 60 Vbeta and 13 Jbeta primers. The table came from immunoSEQ multiplex PCR; TCRdb's copy has only in-frame clones and leaves some out. In the table there are 130,000 to 150,000 clones, 73% of which are singletons. The sequenced material came from PBMCs. The origin of the receptors is a young woman in good health and CMV-seronegative.

CDR3 loop: CASSPEGTEQFF. For the CDR3, the DNA is TGCGCCAGCAGCCCGGAGGGGACTGAGCAGTTCTTC. The chain has TRBV5-1 and TRBJ2-1, with D possibly TRBD2 on 6 matching bases. The CDR3 sequence is 12 residues long. Per germline, CDR1 SGHRS and CDR2 YFSETQ. V was shortened by 4 bases and J by 9 bases, with 11 bases between the two germline ends. The complete variable domain, with remaining parts taken from reference TRBV5-1 and TRBJ2-1, reads KAGVTQTPRYLIKTRGQQVTLSCSPISGHRSVSWYQQTPGQGLQFLFEYFSETQRNKGNFPGRFSGRQFSNSRSEMNVSTLELGDSALYLCASSPEGTEQFFGPGTRLTVL.

The chain is built from TRBV5-6 and TRBJ1-1; D is possibly TRBD1 (6 bases). The CDR3 runs 15 residues. V was shortened by 3 bases and J by 2 bases, with 14 bases between the two germline ends. Germline-derived CDR1 and CDR2 are SGHDT and YYEEEE. CDR3 in DNA: TGTGCCAGCAGCTCCGGACAGCAGAAAAACACTGAAGCTTTCTTT. It codes for CASSSGQQKNTEAFF.

The rearrangement joins TRBV6-5 to TRBJ1-6, with D hard to call. The CDR3 length is 11 residues. Trimming removed 11 bases at V and 3 bases at J, with 5 bases between. Looked up from germline, CDR1 is MNHEY and CDR2 is SVGAGI. The CDR3 loop reads CAAGYNSPLHF. Here the CDR3 DNA reads TGTGCCGCGGGCTATAATTCACCCCTCCACTTT.

This clone occurred a few times. The CDR3 DNA is TGCGCCAGCAGCCAAGAATGGCCAAACTATGGCTACACCTTC. It specifies CASSQEWPNYGYTF. This sequence joins TRBV4-1 and TRBJ1-2; D is undetermined. The CDR3 has 14 amino acids. Trimming left V 0 bases short and J 2 bases short, with 7 bases between. Germline V gene data show CDR1 as MGHRA and CDR2 as YSYEKL.

The chain joins TRBV27 to TRBJ1-2; D is unclear. Per the germline V gene, CDR1 is MNHEY and CDR2 is SMNVEV (reference sequence). The CDR3 length is 11 residues. V dropped 6 bases and J dropped 4 bases, with 6 bases sitting between them. CDR3 sequence reads: CASRSLYGYTF. CDR3 in DNA: TGTGCCAGCAGGAGTCTCTATGGCTACACCTTC.

This clone has only a few counts. The chain has TRBV11-2 and TRBJ2-1; 9 bases are shared with TRBD1. V shed 0 bases and J 4 bases; nucleotides not matched to a gene: 1. Germline assignment: CDR1 SGHAT and CDR2 FQNNGV. The CDR3 consists of 15 residues. For the CDR3, the DNA is TGTGCCAGCAGCTTAGAAGGACAGGGGTACAATGAGCAGTTCTTC. Translation: CASSLEGQGYNEQFF. Together with reference TRBV11-2 and TRBJ2-1, the CDR3 gives the full variable domain: EAGVAQSPRYKIIEKRQSVAFWCNPISGHATLYWYQQILGQGPKLLIQFQNNGVVDDSQLPKDRFSAERLKGVDSTLKIQPAKLEDSAVYLCASSLEGQGYNEQFFGPGTRLTVL.

This chain joins TRBV5-6 and TRBJ2-7; 11 bases are shared with TRBD1. The CDR3 is 15 residues long. Germline V gene lookup returns CDR1 SGHDT and CDR2 YYEEEE. V dropped 3 bases and J dropped 3; count of bases not matched to a gene: 5. The CDR3 DNA sequence: TGTGCCAGCAGCTCGGGACAGGGGGTCATCTACGAGCAGTACTTC. Its protein product is CASSSGQGVIYEQYF.

The chain joins TRBV27 to TRBJ1-1, with D uncertain. Germline V lookup: CDR1 MNHEY, CDR2 SMNVEV (reference sequence). With 5 bases removed from V and 0 bases from J, the gap between germline ends came to 7 bases. The CDR3 runs to 13 residues. In DNA form, the CDR3 reads TGTGCCAGCAGTACATCCATGAACACTGAAGCTTTCTTT. This translates into CASSTSMNTEAFF.

The chain couples TRBV7-8 to TRBJ1-2; D is possibly TRBD1 (5 bases). With 2 bases removed from V and 6 bases from J, the gap between germline ends came to 10 bases. In germline, CDR1 is SGHVS, CDR2 FQNEAQ. CDR3 length: 13 residues. CDR3 nucleotide sequence: TGTGCCAGCAGCTTACAGGGAAAAGATGGCTACACCTTC. Its protein product is CASSLQGKDGYTF.

The chain recombines TRBV5-1 with TRBJ1-3; a weak D match, TRBD1 (6 bases). Trimming shortened V by 0 bases and J by 1 base, and 8 bases separated the two germline ends. Germline V CDR1 and CDR2: SGHRS, YFSETQ. This CDR3 has 15 amino acids. The CDR3 is CASSLEGGSGNTIYF. The CDR3 nucleotides read TGCGCCAGCAGCTTGGAAGGGGGATCTGGAAACACCATATATTTT.

The CDR3 nucleotides read TGTGCCAGCAGCTTAGGGTGGCCTAGCGGGAGCGACAATGAGCAGTTCTTC. Amino acid sequence: CASSLGWPSGSDNEQFF. The chain combines TRBV7-9 with TRBJ2-1; 10 nucleotides agree with TRBD2. The germline V gene encodes CDR1 SEHNR and CDR2 FQNEAQ (reference sequence). V gave up 1 base and J gave up 5 bases; unmatched junction bases: 8. This CDR3 comprises 17 residues. Full variable domain (missing parts from reference TRBV7-9 and TRBJ2-1): DTGVSQNPRHKITKRGQNVTFRCDPISEHNRLYWYRQTLGQGPEFLTYFQNEAQLEKSRLLSDRFSAERPKGSFSTLEIQRTEQGDSAMYLCASSLGWPSGSDNEQFFGPGTRLTVL.

The chain combines TRBV5-1 with TRBJ1-1; TRBD1 might be the D (5 bases). Trimming stripped 4 bases from V and 0 bases from J, with 19 bases between. This CDR3 region has 17 residues. Germline V CDR1 and CDR2: SGHRS, YFSETQ. Here the CDR3 DNA reads TGCGCCAGCAGCGGGCCGGGGGGACGAAACTTGAACACTGAAGCTTTCTTT. This gives the protein CASSGPGGRNLNTEAFF.

The V call is TRBV7-9, the J call TRBJ1-5; D remains ambiguous. Germline V lookup: CDR1 SEHNR, CDR2 FQNEAQ (reference sequence). CDR3 size: 14 residues. The V end lost 1 base, the J end lost 4 bases, and 8 bases lay between the germline ends. CDR3 DNA sequence: TGTGCCAGCAGCTTAGGGTCCGAGAATCAGCCCCAGCATTTT. Translated, it gives CASSLGSENQPQHF. The full variable domain, with the rest looked up from reference TRBV7-9 and TRBJ1-5, is DTGVSQNPRHKITKRGQNVTFRCDPISEHNRLYWYRQTLGQGPEFLTYFQNEAQLEKSRLLSDRFSAERPKGSFSTLEIQRTEQGDSAMYLCASSLGSENQPQHFGDGTRLSIL.

The chain recombines TRBV5-4 with TRBJ2-1, with a possible D match to TRBD1 (5 bases). This CDR3 region has 15 residues. Deletions cut 0 bases from V and 2 bases from J, with 9 bases between. Per germline, CDR1 SGHNT and CDR2 YYREEE (reference sequence). The CDR3 loop reads CASSLGTPAYNEQFF. The DNA of the CDR3 is TGTGCCAGCAGCTTGGGGACACCAGCCTACAATGAGCAGTTCTTC.

V and J are TRBV7-2 and TRBJ1-3; 8 bases map to TRBD1. The CDR3 is 16 residues long. After removal of 2 bases from V and 3 bases from J, the junction contained 6 bases not matched to a gene. Germline CDR1 and CDR2: SGHTA and FQGNSA. CDR3 DNA sequence: TGTGCCAGCAGCTTAAACCCCAGGGGGCATGGAAACACCATATATTTT. It translates to CASSLNPRGHGNTIYF.

As concerns this clone: Other DNA sequences in the sample encode the same CDR3. The chain joins TRBV7-2 to TRBJ2-1; TRBD1 might be the D (6 bases). The CDR3 is made up of 16 amino acids. The germline V and J ends were trimmed by 1 base and 1 base, with 11 bases remaining between them. The germline gives CDR1 SGHTA, CDR2 FQGNSA. The CDR3 sequence is CASSLVGGSSYNEQFF. In DNA form, the CDR3 reads TGTGCCAGCAGCTTAGTAGGGGGTAGTTCCTACAATGAGCAGTTCTTC.

V usage is TRBV7-9 and J usage is TRBJ2-3; no firm D call. The ends were cut back, 0 bases at V and 3 bases at J, with 7 bases in the middle. CDR1 is SEHNR and CDR2 is FQNEAQ in the germline V gene (reference sequence). The CDR3 has 14 amino acids. Here the CDR3 reads CASSLAPLTDTQYF. In DNA, the CDR3 is TGTGCCAGCAGCTTAGCCCCTTTAACAGATACGCAGTATTTT.

This clone showed up just a few times. CDR3 sequence reads: CATASAGDTEAFF. In DNA, the CDR3 is TGTGCCACCGCTTCGGCAGGGGACACTGAAGCTTTCTTT. The V and J genes are TRBV10-3 and TRBJ1-1; perhaps TRBD1 as D (6 bases). The V gene's germline CDR1 is ENHRY and CDR2 SYGVKD. This CDR3 has 13 residues. The germline V and J ends were trimmed by 10 bases and 3 bases, with 15 bases remaining between them.

The chain's CDR3 is CASSEGQGISYEQYF. Written as DNA, the CDR3 is TGTGCCAGCAGTGAAGGTCAGGGGATCAGCTACGAGCAGTACTTC. This rearrangement joins TRBV6-1 to TRBJ2-7; D may be TRBD1 (6 bases). Per the germline V gene, CDR1 is MNHNS and CDR2 is SASEGT. Trimming stripped 1 base from V and 3 bases from J, with 13 bases between. This CDR3 has 15 residues.